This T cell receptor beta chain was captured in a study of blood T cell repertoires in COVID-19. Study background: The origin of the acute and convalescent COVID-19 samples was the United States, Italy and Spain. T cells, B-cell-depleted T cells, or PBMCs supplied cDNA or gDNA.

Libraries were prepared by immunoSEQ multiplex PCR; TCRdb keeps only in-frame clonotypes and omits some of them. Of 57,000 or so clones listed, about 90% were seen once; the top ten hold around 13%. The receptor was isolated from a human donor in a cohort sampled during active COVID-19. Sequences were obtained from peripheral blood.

CDR3 DNA: TGCGCCAGTAGCGAATGGGGGGGTTATGGAAACACCATATATTTT. This translates into CASSEWGGYGNTIYF. The rearrangement links TRBV5-1 to TRBJ1-3, with D possibly TRBD1 on 5 matching bases. Per germline, CDR1 SGHRS and CDR2 YFSETQ. Trimming removed 8 bases from V and 3 bases from J, with 18 bases in between. This CDR3 is built from 15 residues.